The clone carrying this T cell receptor beta chain turned up a few times. As yet, its antigen is unknown. The record originates from a study of CD8 T cells in ankylosing spondylitis. It was by quantitative 5'-RACE with molecular barcodes that TCR beta libraries were made. MiXCR, applied by TCRdb to the 5' RACE reads, yields one record per CDR3 protein. The top ten hold approximately 15% of the sample, which has over 150,000 distinct CDR3 sequences, around 13% seen once. Overall study findings and caveats: Enrichment of disease-linked clones was reportedly significant in matched ankylosing spondylitis synovial fluid.

The TCR comes from a male donor with ankylosing spondylitis or in good health (not recorded which). The specimen was blood, either unsorted or a sorted T cell fraction (not recorded which).

The CDR3 reads CASSHRQGDEKLFF. The CDR3 nucleotides are TGTGCCAGCAGCCATCGACAGGGCGATGAAAAACTGTTTTTT. The chain uses TRBV7-9 and TRBJ1-4, with 7 bases that match TRBD1. CDR3 length: 14 residues. Trimming at V came to 5 bases and at J to 6 bases, leaving 6 bases not matched to a gene. Germline lookup yields CDR1 SEHNR and CDR2 FQNEAQ (reference sequence).